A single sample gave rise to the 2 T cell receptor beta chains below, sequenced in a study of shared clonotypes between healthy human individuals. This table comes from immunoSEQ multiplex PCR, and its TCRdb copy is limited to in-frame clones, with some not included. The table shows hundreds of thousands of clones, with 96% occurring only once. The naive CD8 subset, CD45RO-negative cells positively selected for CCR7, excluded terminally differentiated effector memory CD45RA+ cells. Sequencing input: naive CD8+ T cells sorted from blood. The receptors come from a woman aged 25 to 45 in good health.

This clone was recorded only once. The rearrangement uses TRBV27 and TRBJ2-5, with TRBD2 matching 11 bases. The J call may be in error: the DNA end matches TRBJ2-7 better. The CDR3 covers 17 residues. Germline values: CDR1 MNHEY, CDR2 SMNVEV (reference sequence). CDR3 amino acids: CASSFGVAGGPYDEQYF. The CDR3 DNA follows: TGTGCCAGCAGTTTTGGTGTAGCGGGAGGGCCTTATGACGAGCAGTACTTC.

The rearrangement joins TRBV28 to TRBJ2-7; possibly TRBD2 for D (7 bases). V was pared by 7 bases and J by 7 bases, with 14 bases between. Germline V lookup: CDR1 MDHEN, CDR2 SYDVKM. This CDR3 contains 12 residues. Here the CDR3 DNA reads TGTGCCAGCAACCCGGGGGGCAGAGAGCAGTACTTC. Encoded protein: CASNPGGREQYF.